This TCR beta chain emerged from a study of T cells in Graves' hyperthyroidism and ophthalmopathy. Study-level results: Blood also carried most thyroid clonotypes expanded above 0.001. A 13 V-J model separated ophthalmopathy from stable hyperthyroidism.

Amplified TCR beta CDR3 regions derived from RNA transcripts. The HTBI set primed first-round TCR CDR3 RT-PCR. TCRdb ran MiXCR on the multiplex PCR reads and lists one entry per CDR3 protein. The sample lists 640,000 or so distinct CDR3 sequences; approximately 15% were seen once. This clonotype was counted at least ten times. What it recognizes is unknown. This CDR3 is 13 amino acids long. Trimming cost V 3 bases and J 5 bases, with 10 bases left between them. Germline values: CDR1 KGHSH, CDR2 LQKENI. Specimen: blood. The clonotype comes from a woman under 30 with Graves' ophthalmopathy. The rearrangement joins TRBV18 to TRBJ1-2; D gene uncertain. The CDR3 here is CASSPKTEYGYTF. CDR3 in DNA: TGTGCCAGCTCACCCAAGACTGAGTATGGCTACACCTTC.